This entry lists 32 T cell receptor beta chains sequenced from one sample in a study of T cells in localized non-small cell lung cancer. Here immunoSEQ multiplex PCR was the method, and the copy in TCRdb shows in-frame clones only, minus some. The data show about 1,000 clones, around 21% seen once. The sample consisted of normal lung tissue next to the tumor, taken before any cancer treatment. These receptors originate from a male donor aged 60 or over with stage III lung adenocarcinoma.

This chain joins TRBV23-1 and TRBJ2-7; 7 bases are a match to TRBD1. TRBV23-1 has ORF status, its function being uncertain. Losses at the gene ends were 4 bases for V and 2 bases for J; bases not matched to a gene: 8. CDR3 length: 15 residues. CDR3 bases: TGCGCCAGCAGTCCTTCCTCGGGACAGCCCTACGAGCAGTACTTC. Translated: CASSPSSGQPYEQYF.

The chain has TRBV11-3 and TRBJ2-5; TRBD2 might be the D (5 bases). There are 15 residues in the CDR3. Trimming cost V 5 bases and J 5 bases, with 18 bases left between them. CDR1 and CDR2 from the germline V gene are SGHNT and YENEEA. CDR3 protein: CASSMNRARGETQYF. CDR3 coding DNA: TGTGCCAGCAGCATGAACCGGGCCCGAGGGGAGACCCAGTACTTC.

This clone is medium-sized by share. The chain joins TRBV9 to TRBJ2-5; D is perhaps TRBD1 or TRBD2 (5 bases each). Germline V lookup: CDR1 SGDLS, CDR2 YYNGEE. V was cut by 4 bases and J by 5 bases, with 18 bases left in between. This CDR3 is built from 15 residues. The CDR3 DNA reads as TGTGCCAGCAGCCCGACGGGGACGTGGGGCGAGACCCAGTACTTC. It translates to CASSPTGTWGETQYF. Using reference TRBV9 and TRBJ2-5 for the parts outside the CDR3, the full variable domain is DSGVTQTPKHLITATGQRVTLRCSPRSGDLSVYWYQQSLDQGLQFLIQYYNGEERAKGNILERFSAQQFPDLHSELNLSSLELGDSALYFCASSPTGTWGETQYFGPGTRLLVL.

This clone was counted a few times. This chain joins TRBV15 and TRBJ2-3, with D possibly TRBD2 on 6 matching bases. The germline V gene has CDR1 LNHNV and CDR2 YYDKDF (reference sequence). V was clipped by 0 bases and J by 2 bases, with 15 bases between them. CDR3 size: 17 residues. In nucleotides, the CDR3 is TGTGCCACCAGCAGAGATGACGGGGGTTTTCACACAGATACGCAGTATTTT. Amino acids: CATSRDDGGFHTDTQYF.

This clone was seen a few times. The genes are TRBV1 and TRBJ1-5. TRBV1 is a listed pseudogene. The CDR3 consists of 13 residues. CDR3 loop: CASSQERDQPQHF. The CDR3 bases are TGCGCCAGCAGCCAAGAAAGAGATCAGCCCCAGCATTTT.

This chain uses TRBV11-3 with TRBJ2-1; TRBD2 agrees at 8 bases. Germline trimming cut 7 bases from V and 4 bases from J; bases unmatched to any gene: 9. Germline values: CDR1 SGHNT, CDR2 YENEEA. This CDR3 spans 15 amino acids. CDR3 sequence: CASKNGGGFYNEQFF. The CDR3 DNA reads as TGTGCCAGCAAAAACGGGGGGGGCTTTTACAATGAGCAGTTCTTC. Supplemented by reference TRBV11-3 and TRBJ2-1, the full variable domain reads EAGVVQSPRYKIIEKKQPVAFWCNPISGHNTLYWYLQNLGQGPELLIRYENEEAVDDSQLPKDRFSAERLKGVDSTLKIQPAELGDSAVYLCASKNGGGFYNEQFFGPGTRLTVL.

This clone was counted a few times. The rearrangement uses TRBV18 and TRBJ1-1; the match to TRBD1 covers 7 bases. Germline CDR1 is KGHSH and CDR2 is LQKENI. V was pared by 5 bases and J by 7 bases, with 10 bases of the junction left unmatched. This CDR3 spans 14 amino acids. CDR3 loop: CASSNRGRGDEAFF. CDR3 sequence (DNA): TGTGCCAGCTCAAACCGGGGCAGGGGGGATGAAGCTTTCTTT.

The chain has TRBV9 and TRBJ1-6; D is possibly TRBD1 (6 bases). Germline CDR1 SGDLS, CDR2 YYNGEE. The V end was cut by 0 bases, the J end by 9 bases, with 10 bases between. The CDR3 runs 14 residues. The CDR3 sequence: CASSVATGLSPLHF. The DNA for the CDR3 is TGTGCCAGCAGCGTAGCGACAGGACTTTCACCCCTCCACTTT.

CDR3 sequence reads: CAGGGYRSEAFF. DNA of the CDR3: TGTGCCGGAGGGGGGTATAGGTCTGAAGCTTTCTTT. The chain couples TRBV30 to TRBJ1-1, with TRBD1 as a possible D gene (6 bases). Germline V gene data show CDR1 as GTSNPN and CDR2 as SVGIG (reference sequence). The CDR3 runs to 12 residues. The germline V and J ends were trimmed by 8 bases and 6 bases, with 16 bases remaining between them.

This clone was seen a few times. The genes are TRBV4-1 and TRBJ1-5, with D unresolved. CDR1 MGHRA and CDR2 YSYEKL come from the germline V gene. The CDR3 covers 13 residues. The V and J ends lost 6 bases and 5 bases respectively, with 11 bases between them. In DNA, the CDR3 is TGCGCCAGCAGTCTTAGCCGGGATCAGCCCCAGCATTTT. Its protein product is CASSLSRDQPQHF.

J is TRBJ1-5 and V is TRBV6-8; D not certain. The CDR3 sequence is 16 residues long. Germline values: CDR1 MNHGY, CDR2 SAAAGT. Trimming left V 2 bases short and J 1 base short, with 12 bases between. Written as DNA, the CDR3 is TGTGCCAGCAGTTACCCCGGGAGACGCAGCAATCAGCCCCAGCATTTT. Encoded protein: CASSYPGRRSNQPQHF.

A few counts support this clone. The chain uses TRBV5-1 and TRBJ2-7; D possibly corresponds to TRBD1 (5 bases). V lost 4 bases to trimming and J lost 1 base, with 15 bases between them. The CDR3 sequence is 15 residues long. The germline V gene encodes CDR1 SGHRS and CDR2 YFSETQ. The CDR3 is CASSQTQEFSYEQYF. CDR3 coding DNA: TGCGCCAGCAGCCAAACACAGGAGTTTTCCTACGAGCAGTACTTC.

By share, this clone counts as medium-sized (0.01 to 0.1%). The V gene is TRBV11-3, the J gene TRBJ2-5, with a tentative D call TRBD1 (5 bases). V dropped 5 bases and J dropped 5 bases, with 15 bases sitting between them. Per the germline V gene, CDR1 is SGHNT and CDR2 is YENEEA. The CDR3 runs 14 residues. In DNA, the CDR3 is TGTGCCAGCAGCCCCGCAGGGTTCTTGGAGACCCAGTACTTC. This sequence encodes CASSPAGFLETQYF.

V usage is TRBV30 and J usage is TRBJ1-3; D uncertain. The V and J ends lost 4 bases and 5 bases respectively, with 6 bases between them. The CDR3 runs 11 residues. Germline V gene lookup returns CDR1 GTSNPN and CDR2 SVGIG (reference sequence). The CDR3 reads CAWTTRNTIYF. The CDR3 DNA reads TGTGCCTGGACTACTAGAAACACCATATATTTT.

This clone is deemed large. The chain joins TRBV18 to TRBJ2-7, with 7 bases that match TRBD2. The V gene's germline CDR1 is KGHSH and CDR2 LQKENI. The CDR3 runs to 14 residues. V lost 3 bases to trimming and J lost 1 base; unmatched junction nucleotides: 3. The CDR3 region is CASSPSGVSYEQYF. As DNA, the CDR3 is TGTGCCAGCTCACCGAGCGGGGTTTCCTACGAGCAGTACTTC.

This clone was counted between two and nine times. The J gene is TRBJ1-1, the V gene TRBV7-8, with D hard to call. Trimming cost V 8 bases and J 3 bases, with 13 bases left between them. Germline V lookup: CDR1 SGHVS, CDR2 FQNEAQ. The length of the CDR3 is 13 residues. Written as DNA, the CDR3 is TGTGCCAGCTTAACTGGGGAGGACACTGAAGCTTTCTTT. Amino acid sequence: CASLTGEDTEAFF. The full variable domain, with the rest looked up from reference TRBV7-8 and TRBJ1-1, is GAGVSQSPRYKVAKRGQDVALRCDPISGHVSLFWYQQALGQGPEFLTYFQNEAQLDKSGLPSDRFFAERPEGSVSTLKIQRTQQEDSAVYLCASLTGEDTEAFFGQGTRLTVV.

This clone occurred a few times. The chain is built from TRBV7-7 and TRBJ2-5; D is possibly TRBD1 or TRBD2 (7 bases each). The CDR3 has 15 amino acids. Trimming removed 5 bases from V and 2 bases from J, with 15 bases in between. Germline V CDR1 and CDR2: SSHAT, FNYEAQ (reference sequence). The CDR3 here is CASSVRQGGQETQYF. As DNA, the CDR3 is TGTGCCAGCAGCGTCCGACAGGGAGGGCAAGAGACCCAGTACTTC.

This rearrangement joins TRBV5-1 to TRBJ2-2; TRBD1 matches at 7 bases. Germline V lookup: CDR1 SGHRS, CDR2 YFSETQ. The CDR3 covers 16 residues. V lost 4 bases, J lost 3 bases, and 9 bases stayed unmatched. The CDR3 DNA reads as TGCGCCAGCAGCCCGATGGGGACAGACTACACCGGGGAGCTGTTTTTT. It encodes CASSPMGTDYTGELFF.

The V call is TRBV18, the J call TRBJ1-2; D is uncertain. Germline CDR1 reads KGHSH; CDR2 reads LQKENI. The length of the CDR3 is 12 residues. V dropped 1 base and J dropped 10 bases, with 10 bases sitting between them. Here the CDR3 reads CASSPQARDYTF. The CDR3 bases are TGTGCCAGCTCACCACAGGCCCGGGACTACACCTTC.

This clone is labeled as medium-sized (0.01 to 0.1%). This chain uses TRBV9 with TRBJ2-5; D gene unclear. The CDR3 extends over 15 amino acids. V lost 4 bases and J 5 bases, leaving 18 bases between the germline ends. CDR1 and CDR2 from the germline V gene are SGDLS and YYNGEE. DNA of the CDR3: TGTGCCAGCAGCCCCTCGGGTGTATCGGCGGAGACCCAGTACTTC. Its protein is CASSPSGVSAETQYF.

The chain is built from TRBV9 and TRBJ1-2; D ambiguous. CDR3 length: 15 amino acids. The V and J ends lost 5 bases and 4 bases respectively, with 18 bases between them. Germline CDR1 is SGDLS and CDR2 is YYNGEE. CDR3 loop: CASSEEATRFYGYTF. The CDR3 coding sequence is TGTGCCAGCAGTGAAGAAGCTACCCGATTCTATGGCTACACCTTC.

This clone was seen a handful of times. The V and J genes are TRBV19 and TRBJ2-3; 8 nucleotides agree with TRBD2. Germline V gene data show CDR1 as LNHDA and CDR2 as SQIVND (reference sequence). The CDR3 loop spans 17 amino acids. V lost 5 bases and J lost 1; bases outside the gene matches: 11. The CDR3 protein is CASSAAGGAAGTDTQYF. The CDR3 DNA sequence: TGTGCCAGTAGTGCCGCCGGGGGGGCGGCGGGCACAGATACGCAGTATTTT.

The genes are TRBV14 and TRBJ2-3; 8 bases map to TRBD2. This CDR3 spans 16 amino acids. Germline V gene lookup returns CDR1 SGHDN and CDR2 FVKESK. Trimming removed 1 base from V and 2 bases from J; junction bases left unmatched: 5. The CDR3 is CASSQGTGGPTDTQYF. CDR3 nucleotide sequence: TGTGCCAGCAGCCAAGGGACGGGGGGGCCCACAGATACGCAGTATTTT.

The chain employs TRBV6-7 and TRBJ2-1; D gene unclear. TRBV6-7 is classed as an ORF, of uncertain function. The CDR3 spans 11 residues. The ends were cut back, 9 bases at V and 3 bases at J, with 6 bases in the middle. In nucleotides, the CDR3 is TGTGCCAGTCTTAACTACAATGAGCAGTTCTTC. Its translation is CASLNYNEQFF.

This clone was counted between two and nine times. The J gene is TRBJ2-1, the V gene TRBV23-1; the D gene could be TRBD1 or TRBD2 (5 bases each). TRBV23-1 is identified as an open reading frame with a role that is uncertain. V was trimmed by 6 bases and J by 0 bases, leaving 27 bases between them. The length of the CDR3 is 20 residues. The CDR3 spells CASSFNPFGTQSRSYNEQFF. CDR3 coding DNA: TGCGCCAGCAGCTTTAACCCCTTTGGGACCCAATCCCGCTCCTACAATGAGCAGTTCTTC.

This chain uses TRBV5-1 with TRBJ2-1, with D perhaps matching TRBD1 (5 bases). This CDR3 has 14 amino acids. V lost 0 bases to trimming and J lost 3 bases, with 7 bases between them. Germline V gene data show CDR1 as SGHRS and CDR2 as YFSETQ. The CDR3 region is CASSLARDYNEQFF. The DNA for the CDR3 is TGCGCCAGCAGCTTGGCCAGGGACTACAATGAGCAGTTCTTC.

The chain couples TRBV11-3 to TRBJ2-7, with 12 bases lining up with TRBD1. CDR3 length: 16 amino acids. The V and J ends lost 5 bases and 4 bases, in that order; junction bases with no gene match: 9. Germline V gene lookup returns CDR1 SGHNT and CDR2 YENEEA. The CDR3 spells CASSISGTGGLYEQYF. In DNA form, the CDR3 reads TGTGCCAGCAGCATCTCCGGGACAGGGGGCTTATACGAGCAGTACTTC.

The V call is TRBV6-8, the J call TRBJ2-2; no reliable D call. The CDR3 sequence is 14 residues long. Trimming shortened V by 4 bases and J by 8 bases, and 14 bases separated the two germline ends. Looked up from germline, CDR1 is MNHGY and CDR2 is SAAAGT. The CDR3 sequence: CASSSQPDLGELFF. In nucleotides, the CDR3 is TGTGCCAGCAGTTCCCAACCGGACCTAGGGGAGCTGTTTTTT.

Sample share makes this clone medium-sized. This sequence joins TRBV11-3 and TRBJ2-7; 10 bases line up with TRBD1. The J segment lost 2 bases and the V segment lost 4 bases, leaving 2 bases of the junction unmatched. The CDR3 has 14 amino acids. Germline CDR1 and CDR2: SGHNT and YENEEA. CDR3: CASSYGTGAYEQYF. The CDR3 region has the DNA TGTGCCAGCAGCTACGGGACAGGGGCCTACGAGCAGTACTTC.

This clone is termed medium-sized (0.01 to 0.1%). In DNA form, the CDR3 reads TGTGCCAGCAGCTCCGGGACTCGGAAAGAGACCCAGTACTTC. This codes for CASSSGTRKETQYF. The genes are TRBV11-3 and TRBJ2-5; a weak D match, TRBD2 (6 bases). The CDR3 runs to 14 residues. Looked up from germline, CDR1 is SGHNT and CDR2 is YENEEA. Between the trimmed V and J ends, which lost 4 bases and 3 bases, there was a span of 12 bases.

This rearrangement joins TRBV30 to TRBJ2-1; 8 bases agree with TRBD1. Germline V CDR1 and CDR2: GTSNPN, SVGIG (reference sequence). V lost 2 bases, J lost 15 bases, and 18 bases stayed unmatched. The CDR3 totals 15 residues. The CDR3 loop reads CAWSLGQGTRVGPFF. For the CDR3, the DNA is TGTGCCTGGAGTCTCGGACAGGGAACAAGAGTAGGGCCGTTCTTC.

This clone showed up just a few times. The chain is built from TRBV6-8 and TRBJ1-1, with D possibly matching TRBD1 (5 bases). Trimming stripped 10 bases from V and 3 bases from J, with 18 bases between. The length of the CDR3 is 14 residues. CDR1 and CDR2 from the germline V gene are MNHGY and SAAAGT. The CDR3, as DNA: TGTGCCATCAGGGCGGACTCATGGTACACTGAAGCTTTCTTT. It encodes CAIRADSWYTEAFF.